The rows below give T cell receptor beta chains drawn from one sample of a study of cytomegalovirus exposure and HLA in healthy donors. Profiling relied on immunoSEQ multiplex PCR, and the TCRdb table lists in-frame clones only, not all of them. The data hold roughly 190,000 clones, with around 84% observed a single time. The sample consisted of PBMCs. The receptors were gathered from a woman aged 50 to 60 in good health and CMV-seropositive. The CDR3 runs from the conserved cysteine through the conserved F or W. A D gene is named only where the DNA matches it firmly. Some rows have no size entry. The others give once, few or many, or a class for an expanded clone.

>.|TRBJ2-3|TRBV10-3|TRBD1
TGTGCCATCAGTAGGACAGGGACAGATACGCAGTATTTT
CAISRTGTDTQYF
>.|TRBJ1-2|TRBV6-5|.
TGTGCCAGCACCCCGGGGGGCGAAGCTAACTATGGCTACACCTTC
CASTPGGEANYGYTF
>.|TRBJ1-6|TRBV10-1|.
TGCGCCAGCAGTGAGACACTAAATTCACCCCTCCACTTT
CASSETLNSPLHF
>.|TRBJ1-5|TRBV5-4|.
TGTGCCAGCAGCGCAGGGGGCAATCAGCCCCAGCATTTT
CASSAGGNQPQHF
>.|TRBJ1-6|TRBV11-2|.
TGTGCCAGCAGCTTAACGGGAGGGAGGAATTCACCCCTCCACTTT
CASSLTGGRNSPLHF
>once|TRBJ2-7|TRBV4-3|.
TGCGCCAGCAGCCAAGCAAGGGGTTCCGGCTACGAGCAGTACTTC
CASSQARGSGYEQYF
>.|TRBJ2-3|TRBV7-8|.
TGTGCCAGCAGCTCCATGACAGGCACAGATACGCAGTATTTT
CASSSMTGTDTQYF
>.|TRBJ2-4|TRBV6-5|.
TGTGCCAGCAGCACCGACAGGATAAAGAGACAGTACTTC
CASSTDRIKRQYF
>once|TRBJ1-4|TRBV28|.
TGTGCCAGCAAAAAGGGAGGTGGTGCTAATGAAAAACTGTTTTTT
CASKKGGGANEKLFF
>.|TRBJ1-1|TRBV14|.
TGTGCCAGCAGCCCCCTCGCGGGGGGCGATAGGGTCGAAGCTTTCTTT
CASSPLAGGDRVEAFF
>few|TRBJ2-7|TRBV5-6|.
TGTGCCAGCAGCTTACTACAAACCTACGAGCAGTACTTC
CASSLLQTYEQYF
>few|TRBJ1-1|TRBV7-9|.
TGTGCCAGCAGCTTAGTCGACTCGGGGACTGAAGCTTTCTTT
CASSLVDSGTEAFF
>few|TRBJ2-2|TRBV2|.
TGTGCCAGCAGTGACAGGGGAGATGCCGGGGAGCTGTTTTTT
CASSDRGDAGELFF
>.|TRBJ1-2|TRBV9|TRBD1
TGTGCCAGCAGCTCACGGACAGGGAACTATGGCTACACCTTC
CASSSRTGNYGYTF
>.|TRBJ2-5|TRBV5-1|.
TGCGCCAGCAGCTTGGGACAGACCAACCAAGAGACCCAGTACTTC
CASSLGQTNQETQYF
>.|TRBJ2-7|TRBV5-5|.
TGTGCCAGCAGCTTGTGGCAAAGCGGCTACTACGAGCAGTACTTC
CASSLWQSGYYEQYF
>.|TRBJ2-3|TRBV7-2|TRBD2
TGTGCCAGCAGCTCCGACCCGGGACTAGCGGCCTTAGGGCAGTATTTT
CASSSDPGLAALGQYF
>.|TRBJ2-1|TRBV5-4|.
TGTGCCAGCAGCTTGTCACCCAGCTCCTACAATGAGCAGTTCTTC
CASSLSPSSYNEQFF
>few|TRBJ2-1|TRBV7-3|.
TGTGCCAGCAGCTCGCCGAGCTACAATGAGCAGTTCTTC
CASSSPSYNEQFF
>.|TRBJ2-5|TRBV5-4|.
TGTGCCAGCAGCTTCAGCGGAGGAGAGACCCAGTACTTC
CASSFSGGETQYF
>.|TRBJ2-2|TRBV7-3|.
TGTGCCAGCAGACGGGACACTTCAGCCGGGGAGCTGTTTTTT
CASRRDTSAGELFF
>few|TRBJ1-4|TRBV25-1|.
TGTGCCAGCAGTGATCCCGGAACTAATGAAAAACTGTTTTTT
CASSDPGTNEKLFF
>.|TRBJ1-6|TRBV4-2|.
TGTGCCAGCAGCTTAGGCCCACAGCCCAGTTCACCCCTCCACTTT
CASSLGPQPSSPLHF
>.|TRBJ2-5|TRBV6-6|TRBD2
TGTGCCAGCAGTTACGGGAGGGGAGGGGAGACCCAGTACTTC
CASSYGRGGETQYF
>.|TRBJ2-5|TRBV5-1|.
TGCGCCAGCAGCCAGCGGACTTACCAAGAGACCCAGTACTTC
CASSQRTYQETQYF
>.|TRBJ2-7|TRBV7-8|TRBD2
TGTGCCAGCAGCGCTAGCGGGCCTTGGGAGCAGTACTTC
CASSASGPWEQYF
>.|TRBJ2-5|TRBV25-1|TRBD2
TGTGCCACGGCGGGGCGGGGGGGCGGTGTAGAGACCCAGTACTTC
CATAGRGGGVETQYF
>.|TRBJ2-3|TRBV7-3|TRBD2
TGTGCCAGCAGCTTAAACGGACTAGCGGGGGGTACGCAGTATTTT
CASSLNGLAGGTQYF
>.|TRBJ1-3|TRBV2|.
TGTGCCAGCAGGGGGACTAGCTCTGGAAACACCATATATTTT
CASRGTSSGNTIYF
>few|TRBJ1-4|TRBV2|TRBD1
TGTGCCAGCAGCGGGACAGGGAAAAATGAAAAACTGTTTTTT
CASSGTGKNEKLFF
>.|TRBJ2-3|TRBV4-2|TRBD2
TGTGCCAGCAGCCGCAGACTAGCGGGGGACACAGATACGCAGTATTTT
CASSRRLAGDTDTQYF
>few|TRBJ1-1|TRBV9|.
TGTGCCAGCAGCCAACAGAGGAACACTGAAGCTTTCTTT
CASSQQRNTEAFF
>few|TRBJ1-5|TRBV6-1|TRBD1
TGTGCCAGCAGTGAACCGCTAAGACAGGGCGGTCAGCCCCAGCATTTT
CASSEPLRQGGQPQHF
>.|TRBJ2-5|TRBV19|TRBD2
TGTGCCAGTAGTATGGGACGAAGCGGGGGAGAGACCCAGTACTTC
CASSMGRSGGETQYF
>.|TRBJ2-5|TRBV30|.
TGTGCCTGGAGTGTAAAGGGGCAAGAGACCCAGTACTTC
CAWSVKGQETQYF
>few|TRBJ1-1|TRBV7-8|TRBD1
TGTGCCAGCAGCCAACAGGGGGCGGCTGAAGCTTTCTTT
CASSQQGAAEAFF
>.|TRBJ2-7|TRBV5-6|TRBD2
TGTGCCAGCAGCACGGAGGGAGGGCTCGAGCAGTACTTC
CASSTEGGLEQYF
>.|TRBJ1-5|TRBV18|.
TGTGCCAGCTCACCAAACAGGAATCAGCCCCAGCATTTT
CASSPNRNQPQHF
>.|TRBJ1-2|TRBV19|.
TGTGCCAGTACCACACAGGGAGGGGGCTATGGCTACACCTTC
CASTTQGGGYGYTF